The 23 T cell receptor beta chains given below trace back to one sample, sequenced in a study of cytomegalovirus exposure and HLA in healthy donors (dated by TCRdb to about 2017). Library preparation used the immunoSEQ multiplex PCR assay. A mixture of 60 forward primers for TCR Vbeta segments and 13 reverse primers for TCR Jbeta segments was used in the multiplex PCR. TCRdb mirrors the immuneACCESS table, restricted to in-frame sequences. Some clones are absent from its copies; in checked studies, under half trace to an unresolved V gene, and the reason for the others is unknown. The sample table shows some 110,000 clones, and roughly 76% are seen once. The top ten constitute around 15% of the sample. What was sequenced was PBMCs. All receptors derive from a man aged 50 to 59 in good health and CMV-seropositive.

This sequence joins TRBV27 and TRBJ2-2, with 7 bases aligning to TRBD2. Trimming at V came to 1 base and at J to 1 base, leaving 3 bases not matched to a gene. Germline CDR1 MNHEY, CDR2 SMNVEV (reference sequence). The CDR3 extends over 16 amino acids. CDR3 DNA sequence: TGTGCCAGCAGTTTATACTCTAGCGGGAACACCGGGGAGCTGTTTTTT. Translation: CASSLYSSGNTGELFF.

This sequence joins TRBV6-5 and TRBJ1-5; D is possibly TRBD1 (6 bases). The CDR3 extends over 15 amino acids. Germline V gene lookup returns CDR1 MNHEY and CDR2 SVGAGI. The ends were cut back, 6 bases at V and 1 base at J, with 13 bases in the middle. The CDR3 loop reads CASRIQGKSNQPQHF. The CDR3 DNA follows: TGTGCCAGCAGGATCCAGGGGAAGAGCAATCAGCCCCAGCATTTT.

The chain has TRBV4-3 and TRBJ1-6; 7 bases map to TRBD1. The CDR3 length is 17 residues. Germline-derived CDR1 and CDR2 are LGHNA and YSLEER. The J segment lost 0 bases and the V segment lost 4 bases, leaving 6 bases of the junction unmatched. CDR3 nucleotides: TGCGCCAGCAGCCTCGGGACAGTAAGCTCCTATAATTCACCCCTCCACTTT. Protein sequence: CASSLGTVSSYNSPLHF.

This clone was observed a handful of times. J is TRBJ2-7 and V is TRBV29-1; D might be TRBD2 (5 bases). This CDR3 is built from 13 residues. The ends were cut back, 0 bases at V and 5 bases at J, with 11 bases in the middle. Germline assignment: CDR1 SQVTM and CDR2 ANQGSEA. The CDR3 coding sequence is TGCAGCGTTGAAGATGGACTTCAGGACGAGCAGTACTTC. Translation gives CSVEDGLQDEQYF.

The V and J genes are TRBV19 and TRBJ2-7, with TRBD2 matching over 7 bases. Germline loops: CDR1 LNHDA, CDR2 SQIVND (reference sequence). CDR3 length: 15 amino acids. The J segment lost 0 bases and the V segment lost 1 base, leaving 3 bases of the junction unmatched. The CDR3 is CASSIAGGISYEQYF. CDR3 bases: TGTGCCAGTAGTATAGCGGGAGGTATCTCCTACGAGCAGTACTTC.

The V gene is TRBV4-3, the J gene TRBJ1-6; weak D call: TRBD1 (5 bases). This CDR3 is built from 12 residues. Between the trimmed V and J ends, which lost 7 bases and 7 bases, there was a span of 8 bases. In germline, CDR1 is LGHNA, CDR2 YSLEER. The CDR3 protein is CASNRGNSPLHF. The CDR3, as DNA: TGCGCCAGCAACCGGGGGAATTCACCCCTCCACTTT.

The rearrangement links TRBV4-3 to TRBJ1-1; a possible D gene is TRBD1 (6 bases). V was clipped by 3 bases and J by 1 base, with 9 bases between them. Germline V gene lookup returns CDR1 LGHNA and CDR2 YSLEER. The CDR3 length is 14 residues. The CDR3 here is CASSQGHTNTEAFF. The CDR3 DNA reads as TGCGCCAGCAGCCAGGGACATACGAACACTGAAGCTTTCTTT.

As for this clone: The junction differs from germline at one of its ends, possibly a read error. This chain uses TRBV7-9 with TRBJ2-7; 10 positions match TRBD1. The CDR3 runs to 13 residues. Germline V CDR1 and CDR2: SEHNR, FQNEAQ (reference sequence). The CDR3 coding sequence is TGTGCCAGCAGCTTAATGGTGGGACAGGGGATGGACTTC. Translation gives CASSLMVGQGMDF.

The chain recombines TRBV9 with TRBJ2-2, with a tentative D call TRBD1 (7 bases). V was shortened by 4 bases and J by 3 bases, with 13 bases between the two germline ends. In germline, CDR1 is SGDLS, CDR2 YYNGEE. The CDR3 runs to 15 residues. The CDR3 nucleotides are TGTGCCAGCAGCCCCAGGGGGGATGACACCGGGGAGCTGTTTTTT. Its protein product is CASSPRGDDTGELFF.

For the CDR3, the DNA is TGTGCCAGTATCTCCGGCGACAGCCTCTCCTACGAGCAGTACTTC. Protein product: CASISGDSLSYEQYF. The chain carries TRBV6-6 and TRBJ2-7; perhaps TRBD1 as D (5 bases). CDR1 and CDR2 from the germline V gene are MNHNY and SVGAGI (reference sequence). With 9 bases removed from V and 0 bases from J, the gap between germline ends came to 18 bases. The CDR3 length is 15 residues.

This chain links TRBV28 with TRBJ2-5; 7 bases agree with TRBD2. The J call may be incorrect, as the DNA end agrees better with TRBJ2-7. This CDR3 has 14 amino acids. Germline assignment: CDR1 MDHEN and CDR2 SYDVKM. The chain's CDR3 is CASNEGDYSYEQYF. The CDR3 DNA reads as TGTGCCAGCAATGAAGGGGACTACTCCTACGAGCAGTACTTC.

The chain uses TRBV7-2 and TRBJ1-3, with D maybe TRBD1 (6 bases). V lost 5 bases and J 3 bases, leaving 20 bases between the germline ends. CDR3 length: 17 amino acids. The germline gives CDR1 SGHTA, CDR2 FQGNSA. In DNA, the CDR3 is TGTGCCAGCAGCACAACCACAGGGAGTTGGCGTGGAAACACCATATATTTT. Translated: CASSTTTGSWRGNTIYF.

The V call is TRBV28, the J call TRBJ2-5; 14 positions match TRBD2. This CDR3 has 15 amino acids. CDR1 is MDHEN, CDR2 SYDVKM, per germline. V shed 6 bases and J 5 bases; nucleotides not matched to a gene: 5. In DNA form, the CDR3 reads TGTGCCAGCAGCCAAAGGACTAGCGGGAGGGAGACCCAGTACTTC. Its translation: CASSQRTSGRETQYF.

The chain has TRBV5-1 and TRBJ2-2; maybe TRBD1 (6 bases). Trimming stripped 6 bases from V and 2 bases from J, with 8 bases between. Germline V CDR1 and CDR2: SGHRS, YFSETQ. The CDR3 is made up of 13 amino acids. Here the CDR3 reads CASKGDNTGELFF. DNA of the CDR3: TGCGCCAGCAAGGGGGATAACACCGGGGAGCTGTTTTTT.

This clone appeared a single time. The gene calls are TRBV28 and TRBJ2-7, with 11 positions matching TRBD2. The CDR3 sequence is 15 residues long. Germline V gene data show CDR1 as MDHEN and CDR2 as SYDVKM. Unmatched junction bases numbered 6, after V lost 4 bases and J lost 4 bases. Here the CDR3 DNA reads TGTGCCAGCAGTTCTTTTCTAGCGGGAGGTTACGAGCAGTACTTC. Amino acids: CASSSFLAGGYEQYF.

V and J are TRBV5-1 and TRBJ2-5; 13 bases are a match to TRBD2. The germline V gene encodes CDR1 SGHRS and CDR2 YFSETQ. V shed 2 bases, J shed 5 bases, and the junction held 3 bases outside the gene matches. The CDR3 runs 15 residues. CDR3 coding DNA: TGCGCCAGCAGCTTTACTAGCGGGAGGGCTGAGACCCAGTACTTC. It is translated as CASSFTSGRAETQYF.

The chain joins TRBV6-1 to TRBJ2-7; no reliable D call. The CDR3 has 13 residues. Deletions cut 5 bases from V and 3 bases from J, with 11 bases between. CDR1 is MNHNS, CDR2 SASEGT, per germline. The CDR3 here is CASSPATVYEQYF. CDR3 DNA: TGTGCCAGCAGTCCCGCTACCGTCTACGAGCAGTACTTC.

The chain recombines TRBV5-4 with TRBJ2-4, with 10 bases aligning to TRBD2. V dropped 1 base and J dropped 8; count of bases not matched to a gene: 6. CDR3 length equals 15 residues. Germline V gene lookup returns CDR1 SGHNT and CDR2 YYREEE (reference sequence). CDR3 region: CASSLNLAGEDIQYF. The CDR3 nucleotides read TGTGCCAGCAGCTTGAATCTAGCGGGAGAGGACATTCAGTACTTC.

The chain recombines TRBV5-1 with TRBJ2-2; D is undetermined. V was pared by 2 bases and J by 3 bases, with 8 bases between. The CDR3 spans 14 residues. CDR1 is SGHRS and CDR2 is YFSETQ in the germline V gene. CDR3 sequence (DNA): TGCGCCAGCAGCTTCTCAGATTACACCGGGGAGCTGTTTTTT. Encoded protein: CASSFSDYTGELFF.

The chain has TRBV5-1 and TRBJ2-7, with TRBD2 as a possible D gene (5 bases). V lost 4 bases and J lost 5, with 13 bases in between. The CDR3 sequence is 13 residues long. CDR1 is SGHRS and CDR2 is YFSETQ in the germline V gene. The CDR3, as DNA: TGCGCCAGCAGCCTAAGGGAGCCCGACGAGCAGTACTTC. Protein sequence: CASSLREPDEQYF.

This clone was seen once. This chain uses TRBV5-6 with TRBJ2-1; D might be TRBD2 (7 bases). Trimming shortened V by 4 bases and J by 3 bases, and 17 bases separated the two germline ends. The germline CDR1 and CDR2 sequences are SGHDT and YYEEEE. The length of the CDR3 is 16 residues. CDR3 sequence (DNA): TGTGCCAGCAGCCTACGTGGGGGGGCTTTCTACAATGAGCAGTTCTTC. It codes for CASSLRGGAFYNEQFF.

V gene TRBV2 combines with J gene TRBJ1-5; tentatively, D is TRBD1 (5 bases). The germline V and J ends were trimmed by 7 bases and 3 bases, with 13 bases remaining between them. Germline lookup yields CDR1 SNHLY and CDR2 FYNNEI. The CDR3 runs 14 residues. CDR3 region: CASNRQGVNQPQHF. In DNA, the CDR3 is TGTGCCAGCAACCGCCAAGGGGTCAATCAGCCCCAGCATTTT.

This sequence joins TRBV5-6 and TRBJ2-3, with 7 nucleotides matching TRBD1. Germline V gives CDR1 SGHDT, CDR2 YYEEEE. The CDR3 has 14 residues. Germline trimming cut 1 base from V and 5 bases from J; bases unmatched to any gene: 4. The chain's CDR3 is CASSLTAGGDTQYF. CDR3 sequence (DNA): TGTGCCAGCAGCTTGACGGCAGGGGGAGATACGCAGTATTTT.